The present TCR beta chain was sequenced within a study of ipilimumab plus nivolumab after autologous stem cell transplantation. Study-level background: Both relapsed and primary refractory DLBCL were included.

The germline V gene encodes CDR1 LGHNA and CDR2 YNFKEQ. The CDR3 totals 17 residues. Losses at the gene ends were 1 base for V and 6 bases for J; bases not matched to a gene: 10. The method was immunoSEQ multiplex PCR; TCRdb's version includes in-frame clones alone and lacks a portion of them. The table lists 15,000 to 20,000 clones, about 72% of them singletons. V and J are TRBV4-2 and TRBJ2-7; 12 positions agree with TRBD2. Sample: PBMCs, taken in a trial of ipilimumab plus nivolumab as post-transplant consolidation. The TCR was taken from a male donor with diffuse large B-cell lymphoma. The DNA of the CDR3 is TGTGCCAGCAGCCAAGGGACTAGCGGGGCCCCGTTATCCGAGCAGTACTTC. Translating gives CASSQGTSGAPLSEQYF.